The 5 T cell receptor beta chains listed next were all sequenced from one sample in a study of blood T cell repertoires in COVID-19 (dated by TCRdb to 2019 to 2021). Library generation was performed with the immunoSEQ multiplex PCR assay. TCRdb obtained this table from immuneACCESS and retained in-frame rearrangements with V and J assigned. These tables miss some clones; where compared with another copy, unresolved V genes account for less than half of the shortfall, and the remainder is unexplained. The sample yields around 700,000 clones; around 90% were counted once. About 0.26% of the sample is held by the ten biggest clonotypes. Sequencing was carried out using peripheral blood. The receptors stem from a woman aged 18-35 years with acute or convalescent COVID-19.

The chain links TRBV19 to TRBJ1-5, with 7 positions matching TRBD1. Germline V gene lookup returns CDR1 LNHDA and CDR2 SQIVND (reference sequence). CDR3 length equals 15 residues. V was pared by 3 bases and J by 2 bases, with 4 bases of the junction left unmatched. The CDR3: CASSIHRGGNQPQHF. CDR3 coding DNA: TGTGCCAGTAGTATTCACAGGGGCGGCAATCAGCCCCAGCATTTT.

J is TRBJ1-5 and V is TRBV2; the match to TRBD1 covers 9 bases. Germline assignment: CDR1 SNHLY and CDR2 FYNNEI. Unmatched junction bases numbered 5, after V lost 4 bases and J lost 4 bases. This CDR3 is built from 15 residues. This chain's CDR3 is CASSVGQGTNQPQHF. The CDR3 nucleotides read TGTGCCAGCAGTGTGGGACAGGGTACGAATCAGCCCCAGCATTTT.

The rearrangement uses TRBV4-2 and TRBJ1-1; TRBD1 matches at 11 bases. Trimming at V came to 3 bases and at J to 0 bases, leaving 15 bases not matched to a gene. The CDR3 sequence is 20 residues long. Germline lookup yields CDR1 LGHNA and CDR2 YNFKEQ. The CDR3 sequence: CASSHLPGQGVLKMNTEAFF. CDR3 nucleotides: TGTGCCAGCAGCCACCTTCCGGGACAGGGGGTTCTTAAAATGAACACTGAAGCTTTCTTT.

The chain joins TRBV13 to TRBJ1-2; no definite D call. CDR3 size: 12 residues. The V and J ends lost 5 bases and 7 bases respectively, with 11 bases between them. CDR1 is PRHDT and CDR2 is FYEKMQ in the germline V gene (reference sequence). The CDR3 region has the DNA TGTGCCAGCAGCCGGGGTAGAGGTGGCTACACCTTC. Its translation is CASSRGRGGYTF. Filled out from reference TRBV13 and TRBJ1-2, the complete variable domain reads AAGVIQSPRHLIKEKRETATLKCYPIPRHDTVYWYQQGPGQDPQFLISFYEKMQSDKGSIPDRFSAQQFSDYHSELNMSSLELGDSALYFCASSRGRGGYTFGSGTRLTVV.

The genes are TRBV28 and TRBJ2-3; D uncertain. This CDR3 is built from 14 residues. Per the germline V gene, CDR1 is MDHEN and CDR2 is SYDVKM. The V end was cut by 3 bases, the J end by 5 bases, with 12 bases between. CDR3 amino acids: CASSFEADGDTQYF. The DNA for the CDR3 is TGTGCCAGCAGTTTTGAGGCAGATGGAGATACGCAGTATTTT. Full variable domain (outside the CDR3, taken from reference TRBV28 and TRBJ2-3): DVKVTQSSRYLVKRTGEKVFLECVQDMDHENMFWYRQDPGLGLRLIYFSYDVKMKEKGDIPEGYSVSREKKERFSLILESASTNQTSMYLCASSFEADGDTQYFGPGTRLTVL.